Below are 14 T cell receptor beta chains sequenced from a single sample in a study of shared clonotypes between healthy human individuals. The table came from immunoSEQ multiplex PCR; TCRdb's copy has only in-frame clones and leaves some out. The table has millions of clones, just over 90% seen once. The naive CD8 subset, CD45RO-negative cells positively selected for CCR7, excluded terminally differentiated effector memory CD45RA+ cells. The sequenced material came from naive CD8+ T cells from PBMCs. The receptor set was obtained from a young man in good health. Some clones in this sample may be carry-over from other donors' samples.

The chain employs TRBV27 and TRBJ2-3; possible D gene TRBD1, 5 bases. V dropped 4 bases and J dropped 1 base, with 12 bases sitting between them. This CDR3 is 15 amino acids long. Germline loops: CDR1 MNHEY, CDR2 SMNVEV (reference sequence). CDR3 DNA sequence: TGTGCCAGCAGTTCAGGGCGAGGCGGCACAGATACGCAGTATTTT. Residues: CASSSGRGGTDTQYF.

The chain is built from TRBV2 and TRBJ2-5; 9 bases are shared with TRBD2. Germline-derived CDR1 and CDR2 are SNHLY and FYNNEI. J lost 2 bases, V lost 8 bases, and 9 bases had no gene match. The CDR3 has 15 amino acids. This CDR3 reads CASLMLTSGQETQYF. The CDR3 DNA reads TGTGCCAGCCTGATGTTGACTAGCGGACAAGAGACCCAGTACTTC.

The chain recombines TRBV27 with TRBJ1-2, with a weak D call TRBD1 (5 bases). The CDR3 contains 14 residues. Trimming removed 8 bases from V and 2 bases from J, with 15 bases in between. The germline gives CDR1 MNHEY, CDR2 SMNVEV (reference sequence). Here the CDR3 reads CASSPDKKNYGYTF. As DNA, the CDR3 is TGTGCCAGCTCCCCGGACAAGAAAAACTATGGCTACACCTTC.

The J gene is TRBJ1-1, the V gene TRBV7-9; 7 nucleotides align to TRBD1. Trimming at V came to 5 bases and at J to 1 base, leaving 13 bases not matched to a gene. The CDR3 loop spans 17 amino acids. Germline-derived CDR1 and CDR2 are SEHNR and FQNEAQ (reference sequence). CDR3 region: CASSPLAPGTENTEAFF. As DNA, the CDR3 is TGTGCCAGCAGCCCCCTTGCCCCCGGGACAGAGAACACTGAAGCTTTCTTT.

In nucleotides, the CDR3 is TGCGCCAGCAGTCTAGCGGGAATCAAAGAGACCCAGTACTTC. This sequence encodes CASSLAGIKETQYF. The rearrangement uses TRBV10-2 and TRBJ2-5; TRBD2 matches at 9 bases. The germline CDR1 and CDR2 sequences are WSHSY and SAAADI. The CDR3 contains 14 residues. After removal of 5 bases from V and 3 bases from J, the junction contained 4 bases not matched to a gene.

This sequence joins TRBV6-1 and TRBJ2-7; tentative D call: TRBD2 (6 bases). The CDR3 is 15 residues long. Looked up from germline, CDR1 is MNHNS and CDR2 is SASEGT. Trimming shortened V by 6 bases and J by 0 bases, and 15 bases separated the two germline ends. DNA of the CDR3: TGTGCCAGCAGGGACGGACGGGGGAGCTCCTACGAGCAGTACTTC. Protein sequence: CASRDGRGSSYEQYF.

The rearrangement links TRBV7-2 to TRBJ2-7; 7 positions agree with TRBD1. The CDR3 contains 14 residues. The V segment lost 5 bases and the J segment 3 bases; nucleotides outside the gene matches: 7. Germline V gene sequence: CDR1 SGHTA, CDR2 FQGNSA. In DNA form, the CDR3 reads TGTGCCAGCAGCACTCGGGACAGCCGCTACGAGCAGTACTTC. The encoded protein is CASSTRDSRYEQYF.

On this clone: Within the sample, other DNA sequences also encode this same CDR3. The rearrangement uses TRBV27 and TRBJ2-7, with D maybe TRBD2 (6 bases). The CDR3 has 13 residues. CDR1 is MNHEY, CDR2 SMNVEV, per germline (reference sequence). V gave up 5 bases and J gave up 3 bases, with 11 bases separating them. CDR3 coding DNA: TGTGCCAGCAGTCCCGGGACTGTCTACGAGCAGTACTTC. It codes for CASSPGTVYEQYF.

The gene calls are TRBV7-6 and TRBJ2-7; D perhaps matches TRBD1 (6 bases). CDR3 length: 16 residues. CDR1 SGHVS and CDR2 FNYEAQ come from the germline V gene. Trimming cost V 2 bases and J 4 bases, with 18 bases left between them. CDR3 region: CASSLSFRSGDYEQYF. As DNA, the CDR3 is TGTGCCAGCAGCTTAAGTTTTAGGTCAGGGGATTACGAGCAGTACTTC.

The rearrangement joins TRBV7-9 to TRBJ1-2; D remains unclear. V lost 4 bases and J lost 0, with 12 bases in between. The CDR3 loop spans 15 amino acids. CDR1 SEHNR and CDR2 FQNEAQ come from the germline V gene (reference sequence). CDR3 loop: CASSYSGYSNYGYTF. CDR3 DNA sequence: TGTGCCAGCAGCTACTCAGGATATTCTAACTATGGCTACACCTTC.

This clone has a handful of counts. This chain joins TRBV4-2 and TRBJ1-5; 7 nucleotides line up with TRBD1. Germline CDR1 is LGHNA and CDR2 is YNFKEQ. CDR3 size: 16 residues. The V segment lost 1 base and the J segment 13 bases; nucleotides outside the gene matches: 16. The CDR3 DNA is TGTGCCAGCAGCCAAGGGTTACTGTACGGGGACAGCCCACAGCATTTT. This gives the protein CASSQGLLYGDSPQHF.

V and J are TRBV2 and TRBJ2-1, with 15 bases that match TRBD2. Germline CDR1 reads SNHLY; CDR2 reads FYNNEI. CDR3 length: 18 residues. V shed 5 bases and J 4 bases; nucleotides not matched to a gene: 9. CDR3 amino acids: CASSKPGLAGGNYNEQFF. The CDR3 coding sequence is TGTGCCAGCAGTAAACCGGGACTAGCGGGAGGAAATTACAATGAGCAGTTCTTC.

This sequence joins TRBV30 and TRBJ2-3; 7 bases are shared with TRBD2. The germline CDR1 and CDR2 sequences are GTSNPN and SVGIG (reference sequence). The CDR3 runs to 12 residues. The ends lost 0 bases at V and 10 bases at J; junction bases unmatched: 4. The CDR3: CAWSVRGGPQYF. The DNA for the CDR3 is TGTGCCTGGAGTGTACGGGGAGGGCCGCAGTATTTT. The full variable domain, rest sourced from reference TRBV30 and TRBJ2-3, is SQTIHQWPATLVQPVGSPLSLECTVEGTSNPNLYWYRQAAGRGLQLLFYSVGIGQISSEVPQNLSASRPQDRQFILSSKKLLLSDSGFYLCAWSVRGGPQYFGPGTRLTVL.

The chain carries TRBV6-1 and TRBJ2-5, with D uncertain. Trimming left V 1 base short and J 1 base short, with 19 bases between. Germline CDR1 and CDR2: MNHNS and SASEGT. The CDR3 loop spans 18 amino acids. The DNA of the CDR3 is TGTGCCAGCAGTGAAGAGGGCGAAATCGGGCCTCTCCAAGAGACCCAGTACTTC. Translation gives CASSEEGEIGPLQETQYF.